This record looks at one T cell receptor (beta chain) sequence and its context. Germline CDR1 reads SEHNR; CDR2 reads FQNEAQ (reference sequence). The CDR3 runs to 12 residues. V shed 1 base and J shed 9 bases, with 7 bases lying between them. This entry belongs to a study of siplizumab effects on memory and regulatory T cells. Produced via immunoSEQ multiplex PCR; TCRdb's table is partial and in-frame only. The data contain 95,000 to 100,000 clones, 92% of them singletons. This TCR came from a human donor in good health. J is TRBJ2-1 and V is TRBV7-9; unclear D gene. Sequencing was done on a sample of non-Treg CD4+ T cells sorted from blood. This chain's CDR3 is CASSLDIREQFF. CDR3 sequence (DNA): TGTGCCAGCAGCTTAGATATCCGTGAGCAGTTCTTC.